This paragraph reports one TCR beta chain. This specimen comes from a study of blood T cell repertoires in COVID-19. Study details: COVID-19 samples, acute and convalescent, were from the United States, Italy and Spain.

Profiling relied on immunoSEQ multiplex PCR, and the TCRdb table lists in-frame clones only, not all of them. The sample includes about 280,000 clones, roughly 87% seen only once; the top ten take 2% to 2.5%. CDR3 length: 16 amino acids. The receptor comes from a woman in her forties or fifties who had recovered from COVID-19. V and J are TRBV7-5 and TRBJ2-5; TRBD1 reflects the table's D call only, with no check against the DNA. TRBV7-5 is a pseudogene locus. The specimen was peripheral blood. CDR3 protein: CARTGTRGQLQETQYF. CDR3 nucleotides: TGTGCCAGAACCGGTACCAGGGGGCAACTTCAAGAGACCCAGTACTTC.